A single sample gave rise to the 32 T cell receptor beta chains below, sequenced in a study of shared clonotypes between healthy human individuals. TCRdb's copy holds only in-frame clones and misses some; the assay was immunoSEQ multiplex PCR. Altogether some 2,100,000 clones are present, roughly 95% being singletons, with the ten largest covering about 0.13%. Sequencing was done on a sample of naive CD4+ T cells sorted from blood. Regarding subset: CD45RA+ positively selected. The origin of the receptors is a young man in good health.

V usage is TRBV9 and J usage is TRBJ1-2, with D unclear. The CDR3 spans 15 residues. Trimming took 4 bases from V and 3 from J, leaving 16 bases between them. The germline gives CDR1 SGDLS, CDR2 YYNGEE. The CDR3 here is CASSPSGLPHYGYTF. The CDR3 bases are TGTGCCAGCAGCCCCTCCGGGCTCCCGCACTATGGCTACACCTTC.

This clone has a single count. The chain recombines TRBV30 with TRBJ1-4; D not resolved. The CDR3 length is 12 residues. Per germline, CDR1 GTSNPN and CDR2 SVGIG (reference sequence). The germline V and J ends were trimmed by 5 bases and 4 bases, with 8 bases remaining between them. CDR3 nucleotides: TGTGCCTGGGGGGTACTTAATGAAAAACTGTTTTTT. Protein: CAWGVLNEKLFF.

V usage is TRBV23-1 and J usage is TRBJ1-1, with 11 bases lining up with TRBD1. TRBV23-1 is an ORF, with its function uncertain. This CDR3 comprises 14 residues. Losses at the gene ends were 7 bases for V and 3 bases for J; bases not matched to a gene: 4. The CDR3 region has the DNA TGCGCCAGCACCCCGGGACAGGGGGACACTGAAGCTTTCTTT. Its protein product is CASTPGQGDTEAFF.

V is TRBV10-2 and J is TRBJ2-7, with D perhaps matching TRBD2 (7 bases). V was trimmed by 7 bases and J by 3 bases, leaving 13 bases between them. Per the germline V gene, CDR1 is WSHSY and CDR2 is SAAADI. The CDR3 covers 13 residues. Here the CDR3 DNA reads TGCGCCAGCACCGAGGGGGGGGGCTACGAGCAGTACTTC. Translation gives CASTEGGGYEQYF.

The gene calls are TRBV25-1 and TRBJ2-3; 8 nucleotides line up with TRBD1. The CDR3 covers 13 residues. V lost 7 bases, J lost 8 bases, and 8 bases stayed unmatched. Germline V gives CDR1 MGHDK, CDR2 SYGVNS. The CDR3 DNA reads TGTGCCAGCACCGGGCCAGGACAGGGTACGCAGTATTTT. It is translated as CASTGPGQGTQYF.

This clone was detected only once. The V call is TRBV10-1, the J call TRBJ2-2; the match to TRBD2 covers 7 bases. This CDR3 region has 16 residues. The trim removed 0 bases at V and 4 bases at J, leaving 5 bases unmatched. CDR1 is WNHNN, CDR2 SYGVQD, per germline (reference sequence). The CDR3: CASSESRASGTGELFF. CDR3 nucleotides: TGCGCCAGCAGTGAGTCGAGAGCTAGCGGCACCGGGGAGCTGTTTTTT.

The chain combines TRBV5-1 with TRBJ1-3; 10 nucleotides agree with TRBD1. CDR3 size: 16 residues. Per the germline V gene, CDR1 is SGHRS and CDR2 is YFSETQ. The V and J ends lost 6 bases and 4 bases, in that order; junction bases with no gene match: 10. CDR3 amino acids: CASKPGTGVLGNTIYF. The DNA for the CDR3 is TGCGCCAGCAAACCCGGGACAGGGGTGTTGGGAAACACCATATATTTT.

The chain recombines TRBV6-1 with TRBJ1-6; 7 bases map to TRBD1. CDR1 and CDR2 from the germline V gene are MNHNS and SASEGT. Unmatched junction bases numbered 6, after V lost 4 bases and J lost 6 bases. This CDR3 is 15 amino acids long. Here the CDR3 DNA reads TGTGCCAGCAGTGGCATGGGGACAGCTAATTCACCCCTCCACTTT. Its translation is CASSGMGTANSPLHF.

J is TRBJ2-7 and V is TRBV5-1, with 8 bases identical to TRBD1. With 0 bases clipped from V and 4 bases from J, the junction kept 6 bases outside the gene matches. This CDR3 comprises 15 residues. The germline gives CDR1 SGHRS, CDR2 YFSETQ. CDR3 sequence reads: CASSLGDRGQYEQYF. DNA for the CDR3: TGCGCCAGCAGCTTGGGAGACAGGGGACAATACGAGCAGTACTTC.

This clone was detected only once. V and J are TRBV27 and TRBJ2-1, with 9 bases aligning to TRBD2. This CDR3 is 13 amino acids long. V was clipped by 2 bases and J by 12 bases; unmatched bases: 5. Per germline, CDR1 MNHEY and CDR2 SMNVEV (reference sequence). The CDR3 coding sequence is TGTGCCAGCAGTTTACTAGCGGGATACGGGCAGTTCTTC. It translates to CASSLLAGYGQFF.

CDR3 nucleotide sequence: TGTGCCTGGAGTCTAGGGGCAGGGGGTTTACCCCTCCACTTT. Its protein is CAWSLGAGGLPLHF. The chain employs TRBV30 and TRBJ1-6, with TRBD1 identical over 7 bases. Unmatched junction bases numbered 10, after V lost 2 bases and J lost 12 bases. In germline, CDR1 is GTSNPN, CDR2 SVGIG (reference sequence). This CDR3 region has 14 residues.

The CDR3 nucleotides are TGCGCCAGCAGCTTGGAGCCGAGGGCCAACACTGAAGCTTTCTTT. Residues: CASSLEPRANTEAFF. The chain links TRBV5-1 to TRBJ1-1; no reliable D call. CDR3 length: 15 residues. Between the trimmed V and J ends, which lost 0 bases and 2 bases, there was a span of 11 bases. Germline loops: CDR1 SGHRS, CDR2 YFSETQ.

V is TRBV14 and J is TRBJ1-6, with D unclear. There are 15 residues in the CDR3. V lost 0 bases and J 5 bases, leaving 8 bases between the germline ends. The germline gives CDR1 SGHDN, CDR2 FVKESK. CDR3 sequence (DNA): TGTGCCAGCAGCCAAGATTTGCTGGATAATTCACCCCTCCACTTT. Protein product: CASSQDLLDNSPLHF. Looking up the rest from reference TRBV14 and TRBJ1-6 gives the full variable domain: EAGVTQFPSHSVIEKGQTVTLRCDPISGHDNLYWYRRVMGKEIKFLLHFVKESKQDESGMPNNRFLAERTGGTYSTLKVQPAELEDSGVYFCASSQDLLDNSPLHFGNGTRLTVT.

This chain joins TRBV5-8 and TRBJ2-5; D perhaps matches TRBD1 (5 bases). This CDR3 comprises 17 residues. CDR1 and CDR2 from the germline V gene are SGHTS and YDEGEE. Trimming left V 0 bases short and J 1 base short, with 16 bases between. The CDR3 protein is CASSLVHGANLQETQYF. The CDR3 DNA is TGTGCCAGCAGCTTGGTTCATGGGGCCAACCTCCAAGAGACCCAGTACTTC.

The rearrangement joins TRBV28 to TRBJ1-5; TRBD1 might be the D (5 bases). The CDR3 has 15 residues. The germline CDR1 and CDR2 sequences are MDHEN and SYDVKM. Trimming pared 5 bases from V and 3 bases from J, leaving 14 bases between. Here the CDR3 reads CASSPLAGINQPQHF. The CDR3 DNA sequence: TGTGCCAGCAGTCCCCTGGCAGGGATCAATCAGCCCCAGCATTTT.

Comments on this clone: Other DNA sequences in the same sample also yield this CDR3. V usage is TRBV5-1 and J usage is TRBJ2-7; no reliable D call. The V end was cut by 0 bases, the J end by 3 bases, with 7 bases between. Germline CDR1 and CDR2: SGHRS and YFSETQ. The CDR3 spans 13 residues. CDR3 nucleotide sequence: TGCGCCAGCAGCTTGGAGGGATACTACGAGCAGTACTTC. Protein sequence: CASSLEGYYEQYF.

This chain's CDR3 is CAWSATSFYNEQFF. As DNA, the CDR3 is TGTGCCTGGAGTGCGACTAGTTTCTACAATGAGCAGTTCTTC. The J gene is TRBJ2-1, the V gene TRBV30; TRBD2 might be the D (6 bases). CDR3 size: 14 residues. Looked up from germline, CDR1 is GTSNPN and CDR2 is SVGIG (reference sequence). V was trimmed by 1 base and J by 3 bases, leaving 10 bases between them.

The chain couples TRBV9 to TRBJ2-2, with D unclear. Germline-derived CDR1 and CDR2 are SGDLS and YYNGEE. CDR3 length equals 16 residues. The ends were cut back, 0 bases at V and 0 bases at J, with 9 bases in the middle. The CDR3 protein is CASSVGTNSNTGELFF. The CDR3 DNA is TGTGCCAGCAGCGTAGGCACAAACTCGAACACCGGGGAGCTGTTTTTT.

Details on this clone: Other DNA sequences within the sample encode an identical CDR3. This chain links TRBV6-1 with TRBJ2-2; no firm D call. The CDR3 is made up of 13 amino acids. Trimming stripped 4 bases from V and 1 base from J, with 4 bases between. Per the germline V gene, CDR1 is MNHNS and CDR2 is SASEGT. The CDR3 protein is CASSALNTGELFF. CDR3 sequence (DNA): TGTGCCAGCAGTGCCCTGAACACCGGGGAGCTGTTTTTT.

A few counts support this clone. The CDR3 protein is CSVWTGDQPQHF. CDR3 DNA: TGCAGCGTATGGACAGGGGATCAGCCCCAGCATTTT. V usage is TRBV29-1 and J usage is TRBJ1-5; 9 bases are shared with TRBD1. Germline loops: CDR1 SQVTM, CDR2 ANQGSEA. After removal of 6 bases from V and 5 bases from J, the junction contained 2 bases not matched to a gene. The CDR3 sequence is 12 residues long.

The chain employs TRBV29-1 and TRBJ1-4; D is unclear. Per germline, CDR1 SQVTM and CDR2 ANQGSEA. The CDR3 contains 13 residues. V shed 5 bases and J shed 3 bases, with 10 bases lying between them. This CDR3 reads CSVPLRANEKLFF. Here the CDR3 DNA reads TGCAGCGTTCCCCTCCGGGCTAATGAAAAACTGTTTTTT.

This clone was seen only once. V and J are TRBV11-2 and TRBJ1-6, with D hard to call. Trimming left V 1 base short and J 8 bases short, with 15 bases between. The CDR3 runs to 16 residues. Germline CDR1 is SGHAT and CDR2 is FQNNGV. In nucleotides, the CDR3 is TGTGCCAGCAGCTTAGCCCGTGGGCCTTCTCATTCACCCCTCCACTTT. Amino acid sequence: CASSLARGPSHSPLHF.

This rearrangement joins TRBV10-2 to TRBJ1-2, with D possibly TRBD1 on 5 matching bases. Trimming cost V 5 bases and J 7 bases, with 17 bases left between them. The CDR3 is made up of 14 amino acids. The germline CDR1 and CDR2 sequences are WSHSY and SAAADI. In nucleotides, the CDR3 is TGCGCCAGCAGTACCCCGACAGTCTCTGGTGGCTACACCTTC. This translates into CASSTPTVSGGYTF.

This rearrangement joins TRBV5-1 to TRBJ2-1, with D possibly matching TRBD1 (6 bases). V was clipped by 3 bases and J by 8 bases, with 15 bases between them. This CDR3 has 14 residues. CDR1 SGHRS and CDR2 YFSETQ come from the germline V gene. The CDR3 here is CASSSGHDGDEQFF. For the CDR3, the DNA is TGCGCCAGCAGCTCGGGACATGACGGGGATGAGCAGTTCTTC.

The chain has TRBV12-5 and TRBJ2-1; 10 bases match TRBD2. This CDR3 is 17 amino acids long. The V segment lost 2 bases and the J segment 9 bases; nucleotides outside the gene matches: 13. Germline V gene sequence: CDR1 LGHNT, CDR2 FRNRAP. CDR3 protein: CASGLPPWGLALGEQFF. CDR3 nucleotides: TGTGCTAGTGGTTTGCCCCCCTGGGGACTAGCGCTTGGTGAGCAGTTCTTC.

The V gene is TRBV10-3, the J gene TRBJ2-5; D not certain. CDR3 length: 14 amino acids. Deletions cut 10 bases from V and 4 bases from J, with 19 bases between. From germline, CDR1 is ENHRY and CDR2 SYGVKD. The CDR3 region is CATTVEVEGETQYF. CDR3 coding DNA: TGTGCCACTACGGTTGAAGTAGAAGGAGAGACCCAGTACTTC.

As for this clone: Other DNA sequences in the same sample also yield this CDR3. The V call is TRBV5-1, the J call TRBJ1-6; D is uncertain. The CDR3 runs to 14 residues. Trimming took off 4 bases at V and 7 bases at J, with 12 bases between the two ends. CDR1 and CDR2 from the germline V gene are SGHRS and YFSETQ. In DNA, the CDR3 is TGCGCCAGCAGCCTAGGAGATGGGAATTCACCCCTCCACTTT. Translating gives CASSLGDGNSPLHF.

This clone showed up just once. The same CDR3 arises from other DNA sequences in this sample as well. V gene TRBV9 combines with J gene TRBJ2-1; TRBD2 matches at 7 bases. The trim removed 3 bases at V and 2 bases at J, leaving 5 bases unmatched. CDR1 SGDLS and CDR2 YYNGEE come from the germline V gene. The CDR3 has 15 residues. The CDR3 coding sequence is TGTGCCAGCAGCGAGTCGGGGGGAACCTACAATGAGCAGTTCTTC. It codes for CASSESGGTYNEQFF.

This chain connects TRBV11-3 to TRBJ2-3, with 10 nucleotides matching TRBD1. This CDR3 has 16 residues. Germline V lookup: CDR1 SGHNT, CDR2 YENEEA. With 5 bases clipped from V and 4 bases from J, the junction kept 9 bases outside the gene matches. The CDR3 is CASSPSDRGRPDTQYF. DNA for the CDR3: TGTGCCAGCAGCCCTTCCGACAGGGGGCGCCCAGATACGCAGTATTTT.

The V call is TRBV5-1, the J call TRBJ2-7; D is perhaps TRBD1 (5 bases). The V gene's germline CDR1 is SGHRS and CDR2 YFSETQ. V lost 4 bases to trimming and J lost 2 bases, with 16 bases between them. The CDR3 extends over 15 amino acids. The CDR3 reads CASSPESTGPYEQYF. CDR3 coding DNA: TGCGCCAGCAGCCCAGAATCAACAGGACCCTACGAGCAGTACTTC. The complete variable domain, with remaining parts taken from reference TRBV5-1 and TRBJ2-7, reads KAGVTQTPRYLIKTRGQQVTLSCSPISGHRSVSWYQQTPGQGLQFLFEYFSETQRNKGNFPGRFSGRQFSNSRSEMNVSTLELGDSALYLCASSPESTGPYEQYFGPGTRLTVT.

DNA of the CDR3: TGCGCCAGCAGCTTGGGACAGGGTTACTCCTATAATTCACCCCTCCACTTT. It is translated as CASSLGQGYSYNSPLHF. The chain couples TRBV5-1 to TRBJ1-6, with 7 bases identical to TRBD1. Germline assignment: CDR1 SGHRS and CDR2 YFSETQ. The CDR3 has 17 amino acids. Trimming cost V 0 bases and J 0 bases; bases outside gene matches: 3.

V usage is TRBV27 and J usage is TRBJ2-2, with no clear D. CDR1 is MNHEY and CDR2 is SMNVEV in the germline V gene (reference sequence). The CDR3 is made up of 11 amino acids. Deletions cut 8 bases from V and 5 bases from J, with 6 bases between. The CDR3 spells CASVRTGELFF. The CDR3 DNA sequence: TGTGCCAGCGTGAGGACCGGGGAGCTGTTTTTT.